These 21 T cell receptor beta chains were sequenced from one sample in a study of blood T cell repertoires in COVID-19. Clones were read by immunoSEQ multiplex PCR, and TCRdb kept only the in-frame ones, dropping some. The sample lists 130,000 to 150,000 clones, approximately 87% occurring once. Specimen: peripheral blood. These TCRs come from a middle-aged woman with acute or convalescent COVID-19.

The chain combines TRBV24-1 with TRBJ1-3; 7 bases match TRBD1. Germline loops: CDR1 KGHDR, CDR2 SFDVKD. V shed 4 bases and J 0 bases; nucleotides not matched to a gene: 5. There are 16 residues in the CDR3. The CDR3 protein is CATSDHGTASGNTIYF. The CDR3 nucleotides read TGTGCCACCAGTGACCACGGGACAGCCTCTGGAAACACCATATATTTT.

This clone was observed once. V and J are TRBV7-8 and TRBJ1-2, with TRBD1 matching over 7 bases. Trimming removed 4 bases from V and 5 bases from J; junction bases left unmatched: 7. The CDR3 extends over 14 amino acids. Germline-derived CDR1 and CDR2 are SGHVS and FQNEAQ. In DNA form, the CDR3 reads TGTGCCAGCAGCTCCCCCGACAGGGCATATGGCTACACCTTC. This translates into CASSSPDRAYGYTF.

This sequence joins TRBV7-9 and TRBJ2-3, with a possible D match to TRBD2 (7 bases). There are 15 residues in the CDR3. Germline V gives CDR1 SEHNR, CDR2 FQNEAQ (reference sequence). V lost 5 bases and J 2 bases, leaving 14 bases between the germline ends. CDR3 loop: CASSGVGGLTDTQYF. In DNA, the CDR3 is TGTGCCAGCAGCGGCGTGGGGGGGCTCACAGATACGCAGTATTTT.

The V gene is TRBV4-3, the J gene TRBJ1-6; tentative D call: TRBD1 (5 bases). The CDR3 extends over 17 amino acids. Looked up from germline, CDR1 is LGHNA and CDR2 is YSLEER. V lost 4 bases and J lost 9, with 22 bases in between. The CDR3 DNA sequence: TGCGCCAGCAGCCGTGGGGCCGAGCTTACTCAAGGTTCACCCCTCCACTTT. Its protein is CASSRGAELTQGSPLHF.

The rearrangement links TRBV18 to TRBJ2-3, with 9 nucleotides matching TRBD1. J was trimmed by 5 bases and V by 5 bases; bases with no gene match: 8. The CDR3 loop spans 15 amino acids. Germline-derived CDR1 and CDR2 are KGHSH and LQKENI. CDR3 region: CASSSRTGEIDTQYF. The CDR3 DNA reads TGTGCCAGCTCATCCCGGACAGGGGAGATAGATACGCAGTATTTT.

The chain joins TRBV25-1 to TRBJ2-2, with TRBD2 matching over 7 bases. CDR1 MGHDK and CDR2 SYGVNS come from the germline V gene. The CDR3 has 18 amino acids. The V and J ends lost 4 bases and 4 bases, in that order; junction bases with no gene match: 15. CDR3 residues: CASSGRGRGVFFTGELFF. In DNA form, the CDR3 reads TGTGCCAGCAGTGGGCGGGGGAGAGGAGTTTTTTTCACCGGGGAGCTGTTTTTT.

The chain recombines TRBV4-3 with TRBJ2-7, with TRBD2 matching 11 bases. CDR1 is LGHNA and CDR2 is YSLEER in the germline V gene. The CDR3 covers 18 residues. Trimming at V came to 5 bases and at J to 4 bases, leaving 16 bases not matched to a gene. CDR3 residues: CASSNGLAGEGGSYEQYF. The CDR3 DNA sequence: TGCGCCAGCAGCAACGGACTAGCGGGCGAAGGGGGCTCGTACGAGCAGTACTTC.

The CDR3 loop is CASSQDQALSRTEAFF. The CDR3 bases are TGCGCCAGCAGCCAAGATCAGGCCCTGAGTCGCACTGAAGCTTTCTTT. The chain combines TRBV4-1 with TRBJ1-1; D is uncertain. V was shortened by 0 bases and J by 4 bases, with 15 bases between the two germline ends. The CDR3 has 16 amino acids. Germline V gene lookup returns CDR1 MGHRA and CDR2 YSYEKL.

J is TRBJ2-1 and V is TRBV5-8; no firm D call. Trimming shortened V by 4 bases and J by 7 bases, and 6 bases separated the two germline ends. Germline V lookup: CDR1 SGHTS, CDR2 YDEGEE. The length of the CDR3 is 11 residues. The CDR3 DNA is TGTGCCAGCAGCCCCCAAAATGAGCAGTTCTTC. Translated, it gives CASSPQNEQFF.

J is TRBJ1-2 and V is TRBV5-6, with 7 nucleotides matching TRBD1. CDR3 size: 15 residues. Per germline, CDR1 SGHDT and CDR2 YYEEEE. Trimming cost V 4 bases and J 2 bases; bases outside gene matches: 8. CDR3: CASSAMTGPNYGYTF. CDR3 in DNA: TGTGCCAGCAGCGCAATGACAGGGCCCAACTATGGCTACACCTTC.

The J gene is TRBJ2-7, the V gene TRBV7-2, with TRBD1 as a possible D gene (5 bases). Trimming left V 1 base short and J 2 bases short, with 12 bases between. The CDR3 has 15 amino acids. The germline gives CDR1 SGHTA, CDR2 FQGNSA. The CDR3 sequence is CASSLVDSQAYEQYF. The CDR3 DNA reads TGTGCCAGCAGCTTAGTTGACAGCCAAGCCTACGAGCAGTACTTC.

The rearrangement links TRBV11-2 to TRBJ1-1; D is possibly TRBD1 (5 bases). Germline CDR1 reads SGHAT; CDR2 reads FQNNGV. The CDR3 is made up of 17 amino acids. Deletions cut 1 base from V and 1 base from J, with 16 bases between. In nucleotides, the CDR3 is TGTGCCAGCAGCTTAGTGTTCGGAGGGGCGGGGAACACTGAAGCTTTCTTT. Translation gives CASSLVFGGAGNTEAFF.

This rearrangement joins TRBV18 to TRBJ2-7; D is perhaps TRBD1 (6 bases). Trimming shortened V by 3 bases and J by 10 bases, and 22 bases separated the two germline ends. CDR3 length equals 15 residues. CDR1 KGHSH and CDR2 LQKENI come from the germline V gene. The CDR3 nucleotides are TGTGCCAGCTCACCGAATCTTCCGGGACAAGGGGATCAGTACTTC. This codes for CASSPNLPGQGDQYF.

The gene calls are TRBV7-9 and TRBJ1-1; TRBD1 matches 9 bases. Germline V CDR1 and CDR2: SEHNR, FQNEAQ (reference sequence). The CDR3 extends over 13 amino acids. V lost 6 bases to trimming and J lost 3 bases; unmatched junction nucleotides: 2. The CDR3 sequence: CASRRQGDTEAFF. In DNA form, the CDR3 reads TGTGCCAGCAGGCGACAGGGGGACACTGAAGCTTTCTTT.

The DNA for the CDR3 is TGCGCCAGCAGCTTCGCAGGGGGCACTGAAGCTTTCTTT. Its protein is CASSFAGGTEAFF. The genes are TRBV4-1 and TRBJ1-1; 7 bases are a match to TRBD1. There are 13 residues in the CDR3. V was clipped by 5 bases and J by 4 bases; unmatched bases: 4. Germline assignment: CDR1 MGHRA and CDR2 YSYEKL.

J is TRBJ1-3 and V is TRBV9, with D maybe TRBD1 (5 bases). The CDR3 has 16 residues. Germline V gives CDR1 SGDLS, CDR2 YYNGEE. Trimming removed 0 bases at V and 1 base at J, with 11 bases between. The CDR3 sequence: CASSVAAGLSGNTIYF. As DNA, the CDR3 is TGTGCCAGCAGCGTAGCGGCAGGGCTATCTGGAAACACCATATATTTT.

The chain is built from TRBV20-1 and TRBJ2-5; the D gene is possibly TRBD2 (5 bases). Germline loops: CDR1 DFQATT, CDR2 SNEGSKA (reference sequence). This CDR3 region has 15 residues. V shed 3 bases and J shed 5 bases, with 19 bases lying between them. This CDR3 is CSASDSLVREETQYF. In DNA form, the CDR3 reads TGCAGTGCTAGTGATTCACTAGTAAGGGAGGAGACCCAGTACTTC.

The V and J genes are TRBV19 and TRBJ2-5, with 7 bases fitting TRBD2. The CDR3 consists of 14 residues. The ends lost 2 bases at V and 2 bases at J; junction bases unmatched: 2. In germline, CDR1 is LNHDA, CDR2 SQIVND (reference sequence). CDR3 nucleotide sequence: TGTGCCAGTAGTATACTAGCGGCTCAAGAGACCCAGTACTTC. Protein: CASSILAAQETQYF.

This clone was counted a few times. In DNA, the CDR3 is TGTGCCAGCAGCCCCAGGAGGGAGCTGGGCTATGGCTACACCTTC. Translating it yields CASSPRRELGYGYTF. The V gene is TRBV21-1, the J gene TRBJ1-2. TRBV21-1 is labeled a pseudogene. This CDR3 contains 15 residues.

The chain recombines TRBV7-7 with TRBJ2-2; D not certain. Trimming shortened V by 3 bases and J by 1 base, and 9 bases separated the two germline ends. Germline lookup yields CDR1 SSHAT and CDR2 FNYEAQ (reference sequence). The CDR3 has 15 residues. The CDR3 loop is CASSLGPGNTGELFF. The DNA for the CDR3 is TGTGCCAGCAGCTTGGGCCCCGGGAACACCGGGGAGCTGTTTTTT. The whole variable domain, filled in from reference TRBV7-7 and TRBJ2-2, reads GAGVSQSPRYKVTKRGQDVTLRCDPISSHATLYWYQQALGQGPEFLTYFNYEAQPDKSGLPSDRFSAERPEGSISTLTIQRTEQRDSAMYRCASSLGPGNTGELFFGEGSRLTVL.

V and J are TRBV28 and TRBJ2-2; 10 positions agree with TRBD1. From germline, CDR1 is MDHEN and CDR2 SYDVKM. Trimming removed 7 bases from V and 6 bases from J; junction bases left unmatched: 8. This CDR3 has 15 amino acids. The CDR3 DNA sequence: TGTGCCAGCATCTATGACAGGGGGCAAGCCGGGGAGCTGTTTTTT. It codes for CASIYDRGQAGELFF. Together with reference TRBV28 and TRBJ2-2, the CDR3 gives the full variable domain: DVKVTQSSRYLVKRTGEKVFLECVQDMDHENMFWYRQDPGLGLRLIYFSYDVKMKEKGDIPEGYSVSREKKERFSLILESASTNQTSMYLCASIYDRGQAGELFFGEGSRLTVL.